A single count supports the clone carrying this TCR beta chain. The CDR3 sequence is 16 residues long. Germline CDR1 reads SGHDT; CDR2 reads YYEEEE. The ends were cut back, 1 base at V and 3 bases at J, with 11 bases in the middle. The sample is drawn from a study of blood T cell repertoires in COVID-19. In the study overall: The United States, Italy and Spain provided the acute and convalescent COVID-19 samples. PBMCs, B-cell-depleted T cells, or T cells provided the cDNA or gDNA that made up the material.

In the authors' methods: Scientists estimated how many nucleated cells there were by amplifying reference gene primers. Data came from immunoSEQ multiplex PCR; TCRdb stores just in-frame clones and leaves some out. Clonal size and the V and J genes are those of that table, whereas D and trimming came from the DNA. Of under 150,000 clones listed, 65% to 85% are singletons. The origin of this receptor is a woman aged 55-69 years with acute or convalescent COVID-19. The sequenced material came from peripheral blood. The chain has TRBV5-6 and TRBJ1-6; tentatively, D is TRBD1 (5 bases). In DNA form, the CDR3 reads TGTGCCAGCAGCTTGTTAGGGGATTACTATAATTCACCCCTCCACTTT. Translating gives CASSLLGDYYNSPLHF.